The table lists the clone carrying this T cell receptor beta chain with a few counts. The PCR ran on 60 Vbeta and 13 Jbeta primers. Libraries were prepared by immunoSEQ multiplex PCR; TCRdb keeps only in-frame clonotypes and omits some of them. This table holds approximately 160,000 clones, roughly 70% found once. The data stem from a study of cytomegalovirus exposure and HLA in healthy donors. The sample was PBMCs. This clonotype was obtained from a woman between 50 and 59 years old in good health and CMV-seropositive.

The CDR3 is CASSKPGFRGANVLTF. The DNA of the CDR3 is TGTGCCAGCAGTAAACCAGGTTTTCGTGGGGCCAACGTCCTGACTTTC. The chain employs TRBV7-9 and TRBJ2-6; D not certain. The length of the CDR3 is 16 residues. Looked up from germline, CDR1 is SEHNR and CDR2 is FQNEAQ (reference sequence). The ends were cut back, 6 bases at V and 3 bases at J, with 15 bases in the middle.